This T cell receptor (beta chain) was retrieved from a study of blood T cell repertoires in COVID-19. As for the study in general: Italy, Spain and the United States were the sources of the convalescent and acute COVID-19 samples. PBMCs, B-cell-depleted T cells, or T cells were the source of the cDNA or gDNA that made up the material.

Per the study methods: How many nucleated cells were present was estimated from reference gene primer amplification. Generated by immunoSEQ multiplex PCR, the TCRdb table keeps only in-frame clones and is missing some. V, J and clone size are taken as reported in that table, and D and trimming were inferred from the DNA itself. Among about 140,000 clones listed, 70% to 90% were seen once. The source material was peripheral blood. This receptor was taken from a man aged 50-60 years with acute or convalescent COVID-19.

The CDR3 coding sequence is TGTGCCAGCAGCTTTGGGGGACAGGGATTAACGACACCCCTCCACTTT. The encoded protein is CASSFGGQGLTTPLHF. The chain links TRBV5-6 to TRBJ1-6; TRBD1 aligns across 9 bases. CDR3 length: 16 residues. The germline CDR1 and CDR2 sequences are SGHDT and YYEEEE. Unmatched junction bases numbered 11, after V lost 2 bases and J lost 11 bases.